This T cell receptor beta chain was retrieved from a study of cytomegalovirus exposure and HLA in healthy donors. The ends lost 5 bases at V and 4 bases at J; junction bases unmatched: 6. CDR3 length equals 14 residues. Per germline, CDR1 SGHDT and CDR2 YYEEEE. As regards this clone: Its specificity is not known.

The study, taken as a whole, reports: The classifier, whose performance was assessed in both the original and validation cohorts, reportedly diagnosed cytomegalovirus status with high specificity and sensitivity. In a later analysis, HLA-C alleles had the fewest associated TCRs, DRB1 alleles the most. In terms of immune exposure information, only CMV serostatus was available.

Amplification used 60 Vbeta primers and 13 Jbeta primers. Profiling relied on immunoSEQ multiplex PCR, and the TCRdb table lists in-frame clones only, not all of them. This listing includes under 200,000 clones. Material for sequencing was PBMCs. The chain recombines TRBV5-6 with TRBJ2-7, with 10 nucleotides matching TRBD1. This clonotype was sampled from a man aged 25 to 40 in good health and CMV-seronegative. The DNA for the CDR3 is TGTGCCAGCAGAAAGACAGGGGGCGAGTACGAGCAGTACTTC. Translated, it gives CASRKTGGEYEQYF. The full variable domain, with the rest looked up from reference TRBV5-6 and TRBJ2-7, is DAGVTQSPTHLIKTRGQQVTLRCSPKSGHDTVSWYQQALGQGPQFIFQYYEEEERQRGNFPDRFSGHQFPNYSSELNVNALLLGDSALYLCASRKTGGEYEQYFGPGTRLTVT.